Listed here is a single T cell receptor beta chain. CDR1 SNHLY and CDR2 FYNNEI come from the germline V gene. V trimming: 7 bases; J trimming: 11 bases; junction bases outside the gene matches: 16. The CDR3 is made up of 14 amino acids. Each donor supplied approximately 10 milliliters of peripheral blood. The extraction recovered at least 6 micrograms of total RNA per sample. This entry comes from a study of blood T cells in healthy people across ages. A second 7 to 11 cycle PCR used barcoded and J-beta primers. Every single cDNA molecule received a tag from a template-switch adaptor with 12 random nucleotides. Via MiXCR, TCRdb re-called the 5' RACE reads, giving one row per CDR3 protein. The table has hundreds of thousands of distinct CDR3 sequences, approximately 29% seen once.

This TCR came from a woman older than 75 in good health. The V gene is TRBV2, the J gene TRBJ2-5; 7 bases match TRBD2. Input material: blood. The CDR3 sequence: CASTRTRGPNEQYF. The CDR3 bases are TGTGCCAGCACCAGGACTAGAGGACCCAATGAGCAGTACTTC.